The rows below give T cell receptor beta chains drawn from one sample of a study of beta chain features in type 1 diabetes. The repertoire was sequenced with immunoSEQ multiplex PCR; TCRdb's copy has only in-frame clones and lacks some. In the table there are 300,000 to 350,000 clones, roughly 21% of which are singletons. The material sequenced was naive CD4+ T cells from blood. The receptors shown here come from a woman under 30 in good health. CDR3s include the opening cysteine and the closing phenylalanine or tryptophan. D genes are given only for firm matches. A row's size may be missing; if present it is once, few, many or a size class.

cdr3_nt | cdr3_aa | j_call | v_call | clone_size | d_call
TGCGCCAGCAGCTTGGGAGACAACAATGAGCAGTTCTTC | CASSLGDNNEQFF | TRBJ2-1 | TRBV5-1 | . | .
TGTGCCAGCAGCTTCGCCGGGGGAGAGACCCAGTACTTC | CASSFAGGETQYF | TRBJ2-5 | TRBV7-9 | few | .
TGTGCCAGCAGCGTAGGGACAAACTATGGCTACACCTTC | CASSVGTNYGYTF | TRBJ1-2 | TRBV9 | few | .
TGTGCCAGCAGCCAGCGGACTAGCGGGAGCGACAATGAGCAGTTCTTC | CASSQRTSGSDNEQFF | TRBJ2-1 | TRBV4-2 | . | TRBD2
TGTGCCAGTAGTCTTAGGGGGACACGGAGGCAGTTCTTC | CASSLRGTRRQFF | TRBJ2-1 | TRBV19 | few | .
TGTGCCAGCAGTTACTCGGACAGGTTCGGAAACACCATATATTTT | CASSYSDRFGNTIYF | TRBJ1-3 | TRBV6-5 | . | TRBD1
TGTGCCAGCAGCCAAGAGGGACAGGGTAACTATGGCTACACCTTC | CASSQEGQGNYGYTF | TRBJ1-2 | TRBV4-2 | once | TRBD1
TGTGCCAGCACCGGACAGTTGAACACTGAAGCTTTCTTT | CASTGQLNTEAFF | TRBJ1-1 | TRBV2 | . | .
TGCGCCAGCAGCGGGCAGGGCAACACCGGGGAGCTGTTTTTT | CASSGQGNTGELFF | TRBJ2-2 | TRBV5-1 | . | .
TGTGCCACCAGCAGTCAGCGGGGGCTAGCCAAAAACATTCAGTACTTC | CATSSQRGLAKNIQYF | TRBJ2-4 | TRBV15 | once | TRBD2
TGTGCTACCCACGGAAGCGAGGTTAACGGTGAGCAGTTCTTC | CATHGSEVNGEQFF | TRBJ2-1 | TRBV7-6 | . | .
TGTGCCTGGAGTGTAGTCGGCCAAGAGACCCAGTACTTC | CAWSVVGQETQYF | TRBJ2-5 | TRBV30 | few | .